The clone carrying this T cell receptor (beta chain) was seen a few times. This sample is drawn from a study of cytomegalovirus exposure and HLA in healthy donors. PCR was performed using 60 Vbeta and 13 Jbeta primers. Assay used: immunoSEQ multiplex PCR; TCRdb lists only in-frame clones, some missing. The table includes fewer than 150,000 clones, around 73% detected once. The clonotype comes from a man aged 50-60 years in good health and CMV-seronegative. The specimen sequenced was PBMCs.

CDR3 sequence reads: CASSPGGNQPQHF. In DNA, the CDR3 is TGCGCCAGCAGCCCCGGGGGTAATCAGCCCCAGCATTTT. The chain carries TRBV4-1 and TRBJ1-5; possible D gene TRBD1, 5 bases. The V gene's germline CDR1 is MGHRA and CDR2 YSYEKL. V lost 4 bases and J lost 4, with 8 bases in between. This CDR3 is 13 amino acids long.